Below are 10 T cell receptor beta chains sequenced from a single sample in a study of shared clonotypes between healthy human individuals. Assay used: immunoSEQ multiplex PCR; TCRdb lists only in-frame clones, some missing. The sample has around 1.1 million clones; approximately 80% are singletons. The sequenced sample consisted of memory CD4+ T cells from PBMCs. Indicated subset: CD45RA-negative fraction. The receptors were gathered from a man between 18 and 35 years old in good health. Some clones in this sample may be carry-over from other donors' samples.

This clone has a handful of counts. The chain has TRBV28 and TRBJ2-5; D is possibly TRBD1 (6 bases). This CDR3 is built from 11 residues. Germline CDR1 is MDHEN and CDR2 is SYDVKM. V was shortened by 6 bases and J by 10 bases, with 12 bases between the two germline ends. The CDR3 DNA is TGTGCCAGCAGGGGATTCAGGGGCCAGTACTTC. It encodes CASRGFRGQYF.

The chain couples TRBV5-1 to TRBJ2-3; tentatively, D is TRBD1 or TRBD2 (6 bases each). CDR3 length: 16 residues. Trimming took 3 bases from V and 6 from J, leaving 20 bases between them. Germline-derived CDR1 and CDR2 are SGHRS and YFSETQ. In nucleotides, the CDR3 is TGCGCCAGCAGCTCCCGAAGAGGGGGGCGCGAGGATACGCAGTATTTT. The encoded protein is CASSSRRGGREDTQYF.

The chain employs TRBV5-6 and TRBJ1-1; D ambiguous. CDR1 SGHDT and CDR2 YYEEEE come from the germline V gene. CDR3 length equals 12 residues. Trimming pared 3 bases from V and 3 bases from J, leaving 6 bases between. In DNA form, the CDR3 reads TGTGCCAGCAGCTCCTATTACACTGAAGCTTTCTTT. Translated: CASSSYYTEAFF.

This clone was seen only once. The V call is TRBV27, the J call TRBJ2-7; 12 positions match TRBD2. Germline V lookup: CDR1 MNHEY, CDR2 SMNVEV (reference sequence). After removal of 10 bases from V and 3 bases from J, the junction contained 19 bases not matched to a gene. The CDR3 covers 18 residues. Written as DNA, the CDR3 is TGTGCCACCGTACCCACACCTAGCGGGAGGGCCTATCTCTACGAGCAGTACTTC. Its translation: CATVPTPSGRAYLYEQYF.

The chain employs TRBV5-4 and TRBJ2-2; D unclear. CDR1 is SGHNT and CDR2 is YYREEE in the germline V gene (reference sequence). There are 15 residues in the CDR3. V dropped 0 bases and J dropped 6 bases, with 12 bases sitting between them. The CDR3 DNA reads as TGTGCCAGCAGCTTGGACGGTTCCCGTGCCGGGGAGCTGTTTTTT. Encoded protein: CASSLDGSRAGELFF.

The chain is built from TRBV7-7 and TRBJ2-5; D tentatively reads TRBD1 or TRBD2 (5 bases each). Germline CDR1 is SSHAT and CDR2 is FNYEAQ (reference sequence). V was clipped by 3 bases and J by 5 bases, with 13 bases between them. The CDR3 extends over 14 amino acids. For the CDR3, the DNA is TGTGCCAGCAGCTTTGGGGGAAAGGGGGAGACCCAGTACTTC. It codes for CASSFGGKGETQYF.

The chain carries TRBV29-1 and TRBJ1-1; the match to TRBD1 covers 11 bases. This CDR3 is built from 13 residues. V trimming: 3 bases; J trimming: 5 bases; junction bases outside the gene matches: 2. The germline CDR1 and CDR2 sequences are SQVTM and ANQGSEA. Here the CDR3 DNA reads TGCAGCGTTGAGGGACAGGGGGGTACTGAAGCTTTCTTT. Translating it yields CSVEGQGGTEAFF.

The CDR3 coding sequence is TGTGCCAGTAGTAATTCGTGGGGCTACGAGCAGTACTTC. As protein: CASSNSWGYEQYF. The genes are TRBV19 and TRBJ2-7, with D unclear. The CDR3 contains 13 residues. V was shortened by 4 bases and J by 3 bases, with 10 bases between the two germline ends. Germline lookup yields CDR1 LNHDA and CDR2 SQIVND (reference sequence).

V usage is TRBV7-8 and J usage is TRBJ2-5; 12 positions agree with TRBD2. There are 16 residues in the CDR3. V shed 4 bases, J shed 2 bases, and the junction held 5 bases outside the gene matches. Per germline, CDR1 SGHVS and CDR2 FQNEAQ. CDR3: CASSSRLAGDQETQYF. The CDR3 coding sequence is TGTGCCAGCAGCTCACGACTAGCGGGAGATCAAGAGACCCAGTACTTC.

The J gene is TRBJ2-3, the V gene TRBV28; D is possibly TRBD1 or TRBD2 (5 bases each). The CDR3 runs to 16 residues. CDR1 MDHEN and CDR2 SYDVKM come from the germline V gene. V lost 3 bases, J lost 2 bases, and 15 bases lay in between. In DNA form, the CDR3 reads TGTGCCAGCAGTTTTTTTGGGACGGGGATCACAGATACGCAGTATTTT. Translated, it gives CASSFFGTGITDTQYF.